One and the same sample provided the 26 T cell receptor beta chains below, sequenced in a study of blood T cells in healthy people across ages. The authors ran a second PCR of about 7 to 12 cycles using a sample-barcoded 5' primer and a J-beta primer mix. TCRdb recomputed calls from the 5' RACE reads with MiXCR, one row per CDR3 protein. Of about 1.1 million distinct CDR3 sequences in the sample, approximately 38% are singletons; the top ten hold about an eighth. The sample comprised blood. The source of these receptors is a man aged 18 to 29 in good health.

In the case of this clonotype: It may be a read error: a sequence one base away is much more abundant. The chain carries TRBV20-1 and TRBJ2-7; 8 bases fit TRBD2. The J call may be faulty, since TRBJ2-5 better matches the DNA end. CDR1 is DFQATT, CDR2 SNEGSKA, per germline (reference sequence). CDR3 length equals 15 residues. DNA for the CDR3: TGCAGTGCCAAGGGACTAGTAAGTAACCAAGAGACCCAGTACTTC. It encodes CSAKGLVSNQETQYF.

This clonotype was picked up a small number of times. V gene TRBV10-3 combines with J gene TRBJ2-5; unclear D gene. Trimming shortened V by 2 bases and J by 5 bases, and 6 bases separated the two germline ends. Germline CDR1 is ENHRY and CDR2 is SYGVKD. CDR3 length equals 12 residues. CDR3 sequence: CAISEPRETQYF. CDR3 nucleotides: TGTGCCATCAGTGAGCCACGGGAGACCCAGTACTTC.

In DNA form, the CDR3 reads TGTGCCATCACCGTCGACAGGGGGAATTTCGATGAGCAGTTCTTC. This translates into CAITVDRGNFDEQFF. The chain employs TRBV10-3 and TRBJ2-1; 9 nucleotides align to TRBD1. Germline V gene lookup returns CDR1 ENHRY and CDR2 SYGVKD. The CDR3 is made up of 15 amino acids. Trimming cost V 7 bases and J 8 bases; bases outside gene matches: 12.

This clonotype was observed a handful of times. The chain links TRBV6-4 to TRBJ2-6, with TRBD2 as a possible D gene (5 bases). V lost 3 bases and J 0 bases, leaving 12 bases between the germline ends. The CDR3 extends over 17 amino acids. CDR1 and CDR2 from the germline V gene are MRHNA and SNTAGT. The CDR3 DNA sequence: TGTGCCAGCAGTGAATCTCGGGGTGTCTCTGGGGCCAACGTCCTGACTTTC. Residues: CASSESRGVSGANVLTF.

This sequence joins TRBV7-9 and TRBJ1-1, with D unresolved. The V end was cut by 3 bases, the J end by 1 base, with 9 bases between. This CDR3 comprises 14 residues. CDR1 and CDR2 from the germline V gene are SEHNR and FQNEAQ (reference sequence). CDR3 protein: CASSLRVANTEAFF. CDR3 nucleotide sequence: TGTGCCAGCAGCTTGAGAGTGGCGAACACTGAAGCTTTCTTT.

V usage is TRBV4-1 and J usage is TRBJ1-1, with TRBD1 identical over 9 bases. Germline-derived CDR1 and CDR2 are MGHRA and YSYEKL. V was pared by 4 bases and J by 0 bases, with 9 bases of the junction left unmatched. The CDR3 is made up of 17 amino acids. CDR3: CASSPSGTGIMNTEAFF. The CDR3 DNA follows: TGCGCCAGCAGCCCAAGCGGGACAGGGATCATGAACACTGAAGCTTTCTTT.

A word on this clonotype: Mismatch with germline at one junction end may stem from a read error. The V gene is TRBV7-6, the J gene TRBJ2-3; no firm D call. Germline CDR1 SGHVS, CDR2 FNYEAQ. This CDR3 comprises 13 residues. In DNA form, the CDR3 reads TGTGCCAGCAACTTATTAAGCACAGATACGCAGTATTTT. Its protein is CASNLLSTDTQYF.

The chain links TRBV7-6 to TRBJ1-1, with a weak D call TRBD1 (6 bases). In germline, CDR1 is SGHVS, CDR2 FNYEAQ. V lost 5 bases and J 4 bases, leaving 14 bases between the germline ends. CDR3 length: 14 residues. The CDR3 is CASSKGQSGTEAFF. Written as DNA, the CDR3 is TGTGCCAGCAGCAAAGGACAGTCGGGCACTGAAGCTTTCTTT.

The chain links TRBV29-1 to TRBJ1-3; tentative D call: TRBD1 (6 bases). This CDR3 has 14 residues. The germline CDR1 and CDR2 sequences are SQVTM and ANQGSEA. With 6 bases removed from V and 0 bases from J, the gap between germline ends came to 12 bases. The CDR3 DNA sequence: TGCAGCGTCGCAGGGGTCAGCTCTGGAAACACCATATATTTT. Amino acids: CSVAGVSSGNTIYF.

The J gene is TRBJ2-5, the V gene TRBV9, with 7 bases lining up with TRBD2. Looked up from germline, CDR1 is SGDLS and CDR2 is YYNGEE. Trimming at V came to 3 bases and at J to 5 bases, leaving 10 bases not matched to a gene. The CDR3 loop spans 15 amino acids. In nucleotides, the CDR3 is TGTGCCAGCAGCGGAGGGACTATCTTCGGGGAGACCCAGTACTTC. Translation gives CASSGGTIFGETQYF. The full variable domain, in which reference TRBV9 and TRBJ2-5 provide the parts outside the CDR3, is DSGVTQTPKHLITATGQRVTLRCSPRSGDLSVYWYQQSLDQGLQFLIQYYNGEERAKGNILERFSAQQFPDLHSELNLSSLELGDSALYFCASSGGTIFGETQYFGPGTRLLVL.

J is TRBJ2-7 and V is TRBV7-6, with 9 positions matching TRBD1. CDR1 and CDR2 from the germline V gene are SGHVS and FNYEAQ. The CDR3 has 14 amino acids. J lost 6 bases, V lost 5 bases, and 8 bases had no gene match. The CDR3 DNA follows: TGTGCCAGCAGCCGAGCCGGGACAGGGTTCGAGCAGTACTTC. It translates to CASSRAGTGFEQYF.

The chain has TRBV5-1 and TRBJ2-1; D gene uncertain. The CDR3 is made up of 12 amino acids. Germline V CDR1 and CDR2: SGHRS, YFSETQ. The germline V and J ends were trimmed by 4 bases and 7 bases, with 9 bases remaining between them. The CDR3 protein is CASSPQSNEQFF. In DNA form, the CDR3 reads TGCGCCAGCAGCCCGCAGAGTAATGAGCAGTTCTTC.

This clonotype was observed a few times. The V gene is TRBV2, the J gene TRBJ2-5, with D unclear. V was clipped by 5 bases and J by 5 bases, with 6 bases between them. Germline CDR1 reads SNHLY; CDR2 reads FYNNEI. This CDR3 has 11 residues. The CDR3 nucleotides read TGTGCCAGCAGTACCCTGGAGACCCAGTACTTC. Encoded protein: CASSTLETQYF.

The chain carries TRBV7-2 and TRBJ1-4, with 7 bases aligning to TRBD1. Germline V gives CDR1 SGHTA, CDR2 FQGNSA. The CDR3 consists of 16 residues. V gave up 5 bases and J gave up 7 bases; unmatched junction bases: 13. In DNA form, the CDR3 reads TGTGCCAGCAGCCCCAGGACAGGACCAAAAGGTGAAAAACTGTTTTTT. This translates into CASSPRTGPKGEKLFF.

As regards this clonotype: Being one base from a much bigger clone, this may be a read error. The CDR3 DNA reads TGTGCTAGTGGTTTGGGGGGCGGGCAGTACTTC. Its protein is CASGLGGGQYF. This chain uses TRBV12-5 with TRBJ2-7; tentative D call: TRBD1 (5 bases). V lost 1 base and J lost 9, with 7 bases in between. Germline CDR1 LGHNT, CDR2 FRNRAP. The CDR3 consists of 11 residues.

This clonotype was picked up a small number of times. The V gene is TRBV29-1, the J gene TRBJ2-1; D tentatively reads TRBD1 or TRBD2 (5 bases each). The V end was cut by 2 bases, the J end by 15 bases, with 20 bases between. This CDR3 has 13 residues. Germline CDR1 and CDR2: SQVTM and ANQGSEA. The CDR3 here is CSVEPYVGEVAFF. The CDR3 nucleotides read TGCAGCGTTGAACCGTATGTGGGGGAAGTTGCGTTCTTC.

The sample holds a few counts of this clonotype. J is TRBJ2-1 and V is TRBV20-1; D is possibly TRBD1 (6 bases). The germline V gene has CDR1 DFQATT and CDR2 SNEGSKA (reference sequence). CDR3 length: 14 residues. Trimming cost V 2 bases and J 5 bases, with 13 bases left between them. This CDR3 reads CSARSLDRDNEQFF. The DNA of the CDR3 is TGCAGTGCTAGATCGCTGGACAGAGACAATGAGCAGTTCTTC.

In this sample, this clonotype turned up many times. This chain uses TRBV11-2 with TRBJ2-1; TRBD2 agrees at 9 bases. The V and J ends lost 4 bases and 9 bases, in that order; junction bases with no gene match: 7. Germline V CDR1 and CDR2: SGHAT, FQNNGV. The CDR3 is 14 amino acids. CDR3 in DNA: TGTGCCAGCAGCTCGAGGACTAGCGTGGCTGAGCAGTTCTTC. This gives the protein CASSSRTSVAEQFF.

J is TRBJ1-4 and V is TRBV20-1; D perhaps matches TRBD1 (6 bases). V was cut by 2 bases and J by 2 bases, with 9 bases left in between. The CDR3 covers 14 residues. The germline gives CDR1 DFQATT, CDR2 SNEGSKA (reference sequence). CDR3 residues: CSARLQGTNEKLFF. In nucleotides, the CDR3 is TGCAGTGCTAGACTGCAGGGGACTAATGAAAAACTGTTTTTT.

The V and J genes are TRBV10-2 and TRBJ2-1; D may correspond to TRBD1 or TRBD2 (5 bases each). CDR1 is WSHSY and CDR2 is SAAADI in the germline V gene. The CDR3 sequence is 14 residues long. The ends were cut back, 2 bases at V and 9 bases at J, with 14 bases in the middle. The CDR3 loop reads CASSEAGTGGEQFF. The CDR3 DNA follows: TGCGCCAGCAGTGAGGCAGGGACCGGCGGTGAGCAGTTCTTC.

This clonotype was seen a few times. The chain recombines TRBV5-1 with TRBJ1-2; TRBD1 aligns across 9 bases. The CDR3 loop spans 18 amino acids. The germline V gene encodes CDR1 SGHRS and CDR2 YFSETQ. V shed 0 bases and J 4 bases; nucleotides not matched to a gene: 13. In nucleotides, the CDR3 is TGCGCCAGCAGCTTGGAAGGGACAGGGATTCAAGGTGGCTATGGCTACACCTTC. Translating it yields CASSLEGTGIQGGYGYTF.

The DNA of the CDR3 is TGCAGTGCTCGACCTCAACCCGGGGCGAGGGGCAATCAGCCCCAGCATTTT. Translating gives CSARPQPGARGNQPQHF. The V and J genes are TRBV20-1 and TRBJ1-5, with a tentative D call TRBD1 (5 bases). Germline lookup yields CDR1 DFQATT and CDR2 SNEGSKA (reference sequence). V was cut by 5 bases and J by 2 bases, with 22 bases left in between. This CDR3 is 17 amino acids long.

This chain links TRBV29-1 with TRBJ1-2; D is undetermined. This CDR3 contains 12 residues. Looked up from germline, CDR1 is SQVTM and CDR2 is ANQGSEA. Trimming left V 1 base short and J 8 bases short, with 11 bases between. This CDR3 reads CSVEGEDQGYTF. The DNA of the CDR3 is TGCAGCGTTGAAGGGGAGGACCAAGGCTACACCTTC.

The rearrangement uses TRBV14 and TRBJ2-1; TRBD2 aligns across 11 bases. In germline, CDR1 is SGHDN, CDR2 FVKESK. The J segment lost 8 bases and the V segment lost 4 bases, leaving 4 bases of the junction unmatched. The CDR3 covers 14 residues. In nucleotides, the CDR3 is TGTGCCAGCAGCCTAGCGGGGGGGCGGGATGAGCAGTTCTTC. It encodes CASSLAGGRDEQFF. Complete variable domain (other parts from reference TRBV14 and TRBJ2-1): EAGVTQFPSHSVIEKGQTVTLRCDPISGHDNLYWYRRVMGKEIKFLLHFVKESKQDESGMPNNRFLAERTGGTYSTLKVQPAELEDSGVYFCASSLAGGRDEQFFGPGTRLTVL.

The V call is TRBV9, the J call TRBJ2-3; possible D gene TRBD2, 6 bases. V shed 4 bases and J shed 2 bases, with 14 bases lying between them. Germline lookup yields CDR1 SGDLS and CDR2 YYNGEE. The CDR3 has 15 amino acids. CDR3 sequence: CASSRPGLNTDTQYF. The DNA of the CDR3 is TGTGCCAGCAGCCGCCCGGGACTCAACACAGATACGCAGTATTTT.

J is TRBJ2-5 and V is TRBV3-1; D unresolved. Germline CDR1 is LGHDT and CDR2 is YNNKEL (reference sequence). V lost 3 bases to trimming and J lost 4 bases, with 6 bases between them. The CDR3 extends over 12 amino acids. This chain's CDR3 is CASSQITETQYF. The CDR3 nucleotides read TGTGCCAGCAGCCAGATAACAGAGACCCAGTACTTC.